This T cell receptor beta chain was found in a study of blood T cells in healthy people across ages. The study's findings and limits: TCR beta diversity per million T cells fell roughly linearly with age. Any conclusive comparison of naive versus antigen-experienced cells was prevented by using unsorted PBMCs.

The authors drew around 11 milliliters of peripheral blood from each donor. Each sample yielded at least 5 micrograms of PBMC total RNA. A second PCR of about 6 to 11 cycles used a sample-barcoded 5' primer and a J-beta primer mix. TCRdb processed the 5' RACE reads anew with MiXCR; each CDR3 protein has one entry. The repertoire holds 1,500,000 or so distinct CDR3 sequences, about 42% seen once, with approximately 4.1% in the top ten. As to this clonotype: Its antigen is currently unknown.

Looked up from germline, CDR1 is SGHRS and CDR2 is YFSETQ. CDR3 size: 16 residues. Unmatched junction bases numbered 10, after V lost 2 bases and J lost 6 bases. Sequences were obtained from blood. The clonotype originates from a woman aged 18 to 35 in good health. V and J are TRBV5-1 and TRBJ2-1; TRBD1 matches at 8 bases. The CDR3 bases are TGCGCCAGCAGCTTTCTAGTAGGCAGGGGGCTCAATGAGCAGTTCTTC. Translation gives CASSFLVGRGLNEQFF. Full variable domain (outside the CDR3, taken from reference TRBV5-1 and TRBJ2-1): KAGVTQTPRYLIKTRGQQVTLSCSPISGHRSVSWYQQTPGQGLQFLFEYFSETQRNKGNFPGRFSGRQFSNSRSEMNVSTLELGDSALYLCASSFLVGRGLNEQFFGPGTRLTVL.